This entry lists 27 T cell receptor beta chains sequenced from one sample in a study of human T cells and chemical hapten exposure (dated by TCRdb to the early 2020s). The intended sense of this specimen's time point label: patch test 3, about 24 weeks after DPC sensitization. The treatment or condition label on this specimen signifies: therapeutic diphenylcyclopropenone sensitization with weekly scalp DPC. Library method: RACE. Sequencing took place on a NextSeq 500. TCRdb reworked the public reads: Q25 trimming with fastp, MiXCR clone assembly, productive beta chains retained. Each CDR3 protein appears once, grouped with its most common genes and DNA. The sample table contains about 120,000 distinct CDR3 sequences; only one count was recorded for about 11% of them. About 2.4% of the sample rests with the top ten. The input for sequencing was whole blood, taken in connection with sensitization to the hapten diphenylcyclopropenone (DPC). Receptors were obtained from a woman aged 50 to 60 with alopecia areata. Some clones in this sample may be carry-over from other donors' samples.

This clonotype has just a few counts. V is TRBV12-3 or TRBV12-4 and J is TRBJ2-5, with TRBD1 as a possible D gene (6 bases). This CDR3 is built from 13 residues. The V end lost 8 bases, the J end lost 2 bases, and 12 bases lay between the germline ends. The DNA of the CDR3 is TGTGCCAGCGGCCGCGGACAGCAAGAGACCCAGTACTTC. Its protein is CASGRGQQETQYF.

This clonotype was picked up many times. The chain links TRBV20-1 to TRBJ1-5, with no clear D. The CDR3 runs 14 residues. Germline V gene sequence: CDR1 DFQATT, CDR2 SNEGSKA (reference sequence). The V gene lost 3 bases and the J gene lost 0 bases, with 9 bases spanning the gap. The DNA for the CDR3 is TGCAGTGCTAGCCCTTCTATTAGCAATCAGCCCCAGCATTTT. This translates into CSASPSISNQPQHF.

This clonotype has at least ten counts. This rearrangement joins TRBV14 to TRBJ2-7; TRBD2 might be the D (5 bases). Germline V gene data show CDR1 as SGHDN and CDR2 as FVKESK. The V gene lost 3 bases and the J gene lost 4 bases, with 13 bases spanning the gap. The CDR3 is 14 residues long. The CDR3 DNA reads as TGTGCCAGCAGCCACGGTCTAGCACCTTACGAGCAGTACTTC. Its protein product is CASSHGLAPYEQYF.

This clonotype was seen only a few times. Written as DNA, the CDR3 is TGCAGCGCGACAGGGAGCGGGAGTCAGCCCCAGCATTTT. Encoded protein: CSATGSGSQPQHF. The chain joins TRBV29-1 to TRBJ1-5, with 7 bases fitting TRBD1. Germline V lookup: CDR1 SQVTM, CDR2 ANQGSEA. The CDR3 runs 13 residues. Trimming cost V 7 bases and J 6 bases; bases outside gene matches: 9.

Ten or more counts support this clonotype. In DNA, the CDR3 is TGTGCCAGCAGCCAAGCTTGGGACGCTTACAATGAGCAGTTCTTC. It yields the protein CASSQAWDAYNEQFF. The chain combines TRBV3-1 with TRBJ2-1; D could derive from TRBD1 or TRBD2 (5 bases each). This CDR3 spans 15 amino acids. V was trimmed by 1 base and J by 4 bases, leaving 11 bases between them. CDR1 is LGHDT and CDR2 is YNNKEL in the germline V gene (reference sequence).

This clonotype has a handful of counts. The chain has TRBV20-1 and TRBJ1-4, with a tentative D call TRBD1 (5 bases). Deletions cut 6 bases from V and 4 bases from J, with 15 bases between. The CDR3 extends over 14 amino acids. The germline CDR1 and CDR2 sequences are DFQATT and SNEGSKA (reference sequence). Here the CDR3 DNA reads TGCAGTGCCGGACGGGACGGCAATAATGAAAAACTGTTTTTT. Its protein product is CSAGRDGNNEKLFF.

This clonotype was counted ten times or more. V is TRBV29-1 and J is TRBJ2-3, with unresolved D. The CDR3 length is 13 residues. The germline V and J ends were trimmed by 6 bases and 0 bases, with 10 bases remaining between them. Germline V gives CDR1 SQVTM, CDR2 ANQGSEA. This CDR3 reads CSVTTFSTDTQYF. The CDR3 DNA reads as TGCAGCGTCACGACTTTCAGCACAGATACGCAGTATTTT.

This clonotype was seen more than once but under ten times. This chain joins TRBV3-1 and TRBJ1-3; 8 bases map to TRBD1. CDR1 LGHDT and CDR2 YNNKEL come from the germline V gene (reference sequence). Trimming cost V 2 bases and J 4 bases; bases outside gene matches: 10. This CDR3 has 17 amino acids. CDR3 sequence reads: CASSQPGQGRSGNTIYF. CDR3 nucleotide sequence: TGTGCCAGCAGCCAACCTGGACAGGGAAGATCCGGAAACACCATATATTTT. Based on the CDR3 plus reference TRBV3-1 and TRBJ1-3, the full variable domain is DTAVSQTPKYLVTQMGNDKSIKCEQNLGHDTMYWYKQDSKKFLKIMFSYNNKELIINETVPNRFSPKSPDKAHLNLHINSLELGDSAVYFCASSQPGQGRSGNTIYFGEGSWLTVV.

This chain links TRBV29-1 with TRBJ2-7; 9 bases line up with TRBD2. V was clipped by 7 bases and J by 2 bases; unmatched bases: 9. Germline CDR1 and CDR2: SQVTM and ANQGSEA. The CDR3 spans 14 residues. The CDR3 protein is CSAETSGGAYEQYF. Written as DNA, the CDR3 is TGCAGCGCCGAGACTAGCGGAGGGGCCTACGAGCAGTACTTC.

In this sample, this clonotype turned up a few times. The DNA for the CDR3 is TGTGCCAGCAGCCCCGGGCGGAGTGAAGCTTTCTTT. It yields the protein CASSPGRSEAFF. This chain connects TRBV7-8 to TRBJ1-1; no firm D call. The CDR3 loop spans 12 amino acids. Trimming cost V 5 bases and J 7 bases, with 11 bases left between them. The germline CDR1 and CDR2 sequences are SGHVS and FQNEAQ. The full variable domain, its missing parts supplied by reference TRBV7-8 and TRBJ1-1, is GAGVSQSPRYKVAKRGQDVALRCDPISGHVSLFWYQQALGQGPEFLTYFQNEAQLDKSGLPSDRFFAERPEGSVSTLKIQRTQQEDSAVYLCASSPGRSEAFFGQGTRLTVV.

The CDR3 here is CASSYSPGQGFDQPQHF. DNA for the CDR3: TGTGCCAGCAGTTACTCCCCGGGACAGGGTTTTGATCAGCCCCAGCATTTT. V gene TRBV6-2 or TRBV6-3 combines with J gene TRBJ1-5, with 9 bases fitting TRBD1. The CDR3 extends over 17 amino acids. The ends lost 0 bases at V and 5 bases at J; junction bases unmatched: 8. Germline CDR1 reads MNHEY; CDR2 reads SVGEGT.

This clonotype was seen a few times. This rearrangement joins TRBV28 to TRBJ2-6; D call uncertain. Germline V gene sequence: CDR1 MDHEN, CDR2 SYDVKM. The CDR3 is 18 residues long. V lost 4 bases to trimming and J lost 2 bases, with 18 bases between them. The CDR3 sequence is CASSSPSISVTGANVLTF. The CDR3 DNA reads TGTGCCAGCAGTTCCCCATCCATCTCGGTAACTGGGGCCAACGTCCTGACTTTC.

The V call is TRBV2, the J call TRBJ2-2; TRBD1 is a possible D gene (6 bases). The CDR3 runs 15 residues. With 2 bases removed from V and 0 bases from J, the gap between germline ends came to 7 bases. Germline-derived CDR1 and CDR2 are SNHLY and FYNNEI. The CDR3 DNA reads as TGTGCCAGCAGTGAATCAGGGGCGAACACCGGGGAGCTGTTTTTT. As protein: CASSESGANTGELFF.

This clonotype came up many times. V is TRBV25-1 and J is TRBJ2-7, with no clear D. This CDR3 region has 14 residues. V shed 6 bases and J shed 2 bases, with 14 bases lying between them. CDR1 is MGHDK and CDR2 is SYGVNS in the germline V gene. CDR3 coding DNA: TGTGCCAGCAGAGATTCTGACACCACCTACGAGCAGTACTTC. This translates into CASRDSDTTYEQYF.

The genes are TRBV24-1 and TRBJ1-5; the D is unclear. The germline V gene encodes CDR1 KGHDR and CDR2 SFDVKD. The CDR3 covers 14 residues. The ends were cut back, 2 bases at V and 1 base at J, with 5 bases in the middle. The CDR3 DNA reads TGTGCCACCAGTGATTCGGACAGCAATCAGCCCCAGCATTTT. Amino acid sequence: CATSDSDSNQPQHF.

There are many counts of this clonotype. This chain links TRBV5-1 with TRBJ2-3; D might be TRBD1 (6 bases). CDR3 length equals 16 residues. V lost 1 base and J 2 bases, leaving 14 bases between the germline ends. CDR1 SGHRS and CDR2 YFSETQ come from the germline V gene. CDR3 loop: CASSLQGSRLTDTQYF. The CDR3 DNA follows: TGCGCCAGCAGCTTGCAGGGGTCCCGCCTCACAGATACGCAGTATTTT.

The rearrangement uses TRBV20-1 and TRBJ1-1, with D maybe TRBD1 (5 bases). The CDR3 extends over 15 amino acids. With 7 bases removed from V and 5 bases from J, the gap between germline ends came to 23 bases. The germline V gene has CDR1 DFQATT and CDR2 SNEGSKA (reference sequence). The CDR3 region has the DNA TGCAGTGGCACCCCGGGGACCGAACTGATGACTGAAGCTTTCTTT. It yields the protein CSGTPGTELMTEAFF.

In its sample, this clonotype was seen a few times. J is TRBJ2-3 and V is TRBV7-9; 12 bases are shared with TRBD2. CDR1 and CDR2 from the germline V gene are SEHNR and FQNEAQ (reference sequence). J gave up 2 bases and V 5 bases, and 5 bases lay outside the gene matches. This CDR3 is 16 amino acids long. The CDR3 spells CASSVLAGGITDTQYF. In DNA, the CDR3 is TGTGCCAGCAGCGTGCTAGCGGGGGGGATCACAGATACGCAGTATTTT.

The chain has TRBV30 and TRBJ1-5, with a weak D call TRBD1 (6 bases). The CDR3 has 14 amino acids. The V gene's germline CDR1 is GTSNPN and CDR2 SVGIG (reference sequence). Trimming pared 6 bases from V and 2 bases from J, leaving 14 bases between. CDR3 nucleotides: TGTGCCTGCAAATCACAGGGAGGCAATCAGCCCCAGCATTTT. Protein sequence: CACKSQGGNQPQHF. Drawing the rest from reference TRBV30 and TRBJ1-5, the complete variable domain is SQTIHQWPATLVQPVGSPLSLECTVEGTSNPNLYWYRQAAGRGLQLLFYSVGIGQISSEVPQNLSASRPQDRQFILSSKKLLLSDSGFYLCACKSQGGNQPQHFGDGTRLSIL.

This clonotype was seen a handful of times. This chain links TRBV7-2 with TRBJ2-3; D might be TRBD1 or TRBD2, each matching 5 bases. Germline lookup yields CDR1 SGHTA and CDR2 FQGNSA. CDR3 length: 14 residues. The V and J ends lost 3 bases and 5 bases respectively, with 12 bases between them. The CDR3 protein is CASSFDGARDTQYF. As DNA, the CDR3 is TGTGCCAGCAGCTTCGACGGGGCGAGAGATACGCAGTATTTT.

In its sample, this clonotype was seen many times. The chain links TRBV29-1 to TRBJ2-3; D is perhaps TRBD1 or TRBD2 (5 bases each). The CDR3 is 17 amino acids. The germline V gene has CDR1 SQVTM and CDR2 ANQGSEA. Between the trimmed V and J ends, which lost 7 bases and 0 bases, there was a span of 23 bases. Written as DNA, the CDR3 is TGCAGCGCCCGCGACGGGATGACAGCTAGTAGCACAGATACGCAGTATTTT. It yields the protein CSARDGMTASSTDTQYF.

In this sample, this clonotype turned up a few times. V gene TRBV11-2 combines with J gene TRBJ2-1, with 9 bases matching TRBD2. Germline CDR1 and CDR2: SGHAT and FQNNGV. V shed 3 bases and J 4 bases; nucleotides not matched to a gene: 7. This CDR3 has 16 amino acids. CDR3 nucleotides: TGTGCCAGCAGCTTTCGTTCTAGCGGGGATTACAATGAGCAGTTCTTC. As protein: CASSFRSSGDYNEQFF.

The CDR3 sequence: CSVDRGIVYGYTF. CDR3 DNA sequence: TGCAGCGTCGACAGGGGAATCGTGTATGGCTACACCTTC. V usage is TRBV29-1 and J usage is TRBJ1-2; 8 bases are a match to TRBD1. With 6 bases clipped from V and 5 bases from J, the junction kept 8 bases outside the gene matches. CDR1 and CDR2 from the germline V gene are SQVTM and ANQGSEA. The CDR3 contains 13 residues.

In its sample, this clonotype was seen a few times. This chain uses TRBV20-1 with TRBJ2-7; D is possibly TRBD1 (5 bases). Germline values: CDR1 DFQATT, CDR2 SNEGSKA (reference sequence). The CDR3 is made up of 12 amino acids. CDR3 in DNA: TGCAGCCTCCAGGGTAATTCCTACGAGCAGTACTTC. It encodes CSLQGNSYEQYF.

This clonotype was seen a few times. The rearrangement joins TRBV2 to TRBJ2-1; D ambiguous. The CDR3 contains 12 residues. Germline V gene data show CDR1 as SNHLY and CDR2 as FYNNEI. Deletions cut 0 bases from V and 13 bases from J, with 10 bases between. The CDR3 DNA is TGTGCCAGCAGTGAAGCGGCTGCTCAACAGTTCTTC. It is translated as CASSEAAAQQFF.

This clonotype showed up just a few times. The chain joins TRBV12-3 or TRBV12-4 to TRBJ1-2; no firm D call. This CDR3 spans 12 amino acids. Trimming removed 1 base at V and 3 bases at J, with 3 bases between. DNA of the CDR3: TGTGCCAGCAGTTTAGAGGACTATGGCTACACCTTC. This sequence encodes CASSLEDYGYTF.

This clonotype appeared a few times. The V call is TRBV30, the J call TRBJ1-1, with a possible D match to TRBD1 (5 bases). The ends were cut back, 1 base at V and 0 bases at J, with 9 bases in the middle. The germline V gene has CDR1 GTSNPN and CDR2 SVGIG (reference sequence). This CDR3 is 14 amino acids long. The CDR3 is CAWSDRGMNTEAFF. CDR3 coding DNA: TGTGCCTGGAGTGATAGGGGCATGAACACTGAAGCTTTCTTT.